This is a list of T cell receptor beta chains from one sample in a study of T-cell reconstitution after alpha-beta-depleted transplantation in children. Each CDR3 protein gets one entry after TCRdb re-called the PCR reads with MiXCR. Of 230,000 or so distinct CDR3 sequences in the sample, over 9.5% were seen once. The sequences come from PBMCs from the stem cell graft donor, collected from the stem cell graft. The receptors derive from a human donor who donated a stem cell graft to a child with SCID. Each CDR3 is given with its conserved first and last residue.

J | V | CDR3
TRBJ1-3 | TRBV5-1 | CASSFAAGSGNTIYF
TRBJ1-1 | TRBV11-1 | CASSFGHLGVRMNTEAFF
TRBJ1-6 | TRBV7-2 | CASSLEGQNNSPLHF
TRBJ1-2 | TRBV20-1 | CSARDTNYGYTF
TRBJ2-7 | TRBV7-7 | CASSPISGSYEQYF
TRBJ2-1 | TRBV7-2 | CASSSSSGGVYNEQFF
TRBJ1-2 | TRBV10-3 | CAISTGEAESYGYTF
TRBJ1-5 | TRBV9 | CASGTGGNQPQHF
TRBJ2-3 | TRBV9 | CASSVQGSTQYF
TRBJ2-3 | TRBV11-1 | CASSLVRSFPGDRGDTQYF
TRBJ2-4 | TRBV20-1 | CSATSGGLAKNIQYF
TRBJ2-2 | TRBV10-3 | CAIRGTGGNTGELFF
TRBJ2-7 | TRBV12-3/TRBV12-4 | CASGRGYEQYF